These 27 T cell receptor beta chains were all obtained from the same sample, sequenced in a study of T cell repertoires in cytomegalovirus infection. Antigens for these TCRs are unknown. TCRdb itself ran the reads through MiXCR, one entry per CDR3 protein. The sample holds fewer than 1,000,000 distinct CDR3 sequences, under 40% seen once. Sample: cultured CD8+ T cells from PBMCs, taken from culture after CMV antigen stimulation. These receptors came from a human donor in good health (CMV status not recorded). Some clones in this sample may be carry-over from other donors' samples.

There are a few counts of this clonotype. The V gene is TRBV27, the J gene TRBJ2-5, with D maybe TRBD2 (6 bases). The CDR3 runs 14 residues. V was clipped by 7 bases and J by 4 bases, with 16 bases between them. Germline lookup yields CDR1 MNHEY and CDR2 SMNVEV (reference sequence). This CDR3 reads CASTATFGGETQYF. The CDR3, as DNA: TGTGCCAGCACTGCTACTTTCGGGGGAGAGACCCAGTACTTC.

With regard to this clonotype: One junction end disagrees with the germline gene, perhaps due to a read error. The genes are TRBV5-6 and TRBJ2-1; D is ambiguous. Germline loops: CDR1 SGHDT, CDR2 YYEEEE. This CDR3 is 14 amino acids long. CDR3 loop: CVSSLGRPGNEQFF. DNA for the CDR3: TGTGTCAGCAGCTTAGGACGTCCGGGCAATGAGCAGTTCTTC.

The genes are TRBV5-8 and TRBJ1-5; 7 nucleotides line up with TRBD1. CDR3 length: 15 amino acids. V lost 4 bases and J lost 5; bases outside the gene matches: 9. Germline V gene data show CDR1 as SGHTS and CDR2 as YDEGEE. CDR3 sequence (DNA): TGTGCCAGCAGCCCCGGGGACAGCGCGTATCAGCCCCAGCATTTT. Residues: CASSPGDSAYQPQHF.

The chain employs TRBV5-6 and TRBJ2-1, with TRBD1 identical over 11 bases. The CDR3 extends over 13 amino acids. V shed 3 bases and J 12 bases; nucleotides not matched to a gene: 5. Per germline, CDR1 SGHDT and CDR2 YYEEEE. Here the CDR3 DNA reads TGTGCCAGCAGCTGGACAGGGGGCAGAGGGCAGTTCTTC. This translates into CASSWTGGRGQFF.

The sample holds many counts of this clonotype. The V call is TRBV7-4, the J call TRBJ2-2, with 10 bases matching TRBD2. The CDR3 runs 15 residues. The trim removed 6 bases at V and 3 bases at J, leaving 4 bases unmatched. Germline CDR1 reads SGHVT; CDR2 reads SQSDAQ. The chain's CDR3 is CASRPAGGHTGELFF. The CDR3 bases are TGTGCCAGCAGACCAGCGGGGGGGCACACCGGGGAGCTGTTTTTT.

The gene calls are TRBV12-3 or TRBV12-4 and TRBJ2-2, with D unresolved. This CDR3 spans 16 amino acids. The germline V and J ends were trimmed by 3 bases and 5 bases, with 16 bases remaining between them. CDR3 nucleotide sequence: TGTGCCAGCAGTTTCGGGCACCCCGATTGGACCGGGGAGCTGTTTTTT. It translates to CASSFGHPDWTGELFF.

This clonotype came up a few times. The chain recombines TRBV20-1 with TRBJ1-2, with D possibly TRBD1 on 6 matching bases. Germline CDR1 reads DFQATT; CDR2 reads SNEGSKA (reference sequence). The CDR3 is 17 residues long. Deletions cut 1 base from V and 7 bases from J, with 25 bases between. The CDR3 nucleotides are TGCAGTGCTAGAGGCCGCCGGGACAACTACTCCAGCGGTGGCTACACCTTC. It translates to CSARGRRDNYSSGGYTF.

Remarks on this clonotype: The junction departs from germline at one end; a sequencing error may be responsible. This chain joins TRBV2 and TRBJ2-5; D might be TRBD1 (6 bases). This CDR3 is built from 10 residues. The germline V gene has CDR1 SNHLY and CDR2 FYNNEI. The CDR3 spells CASSRQALLF. The CDR3 DNA follows: TGTGCCAGCAGTCGACAGGCCCTGCTCTTC. Combining the CDR3 with reference TRBV2 and TRBJ2-5 gives the whole variable domain EPEVTQTPSHQVTQMGQEVILRCVPISNHLYFYWYRQILGQKVEFLVSFYNNEISEKSEIFDDQFSVERPDGSNFTLKIRSTKLEDSAMYFCASSRQALLFGPGTRLLVL.

Concerning this clonotype itself: This clone may be a read error of a much larger clone one base away. The chain couples TRBV7-6 to TRBJ1-1, with a possible D match to TRBD1 (5 bases). There are 15 residues in the CDR3. From germline, CDR1 is SGHVS and CDR2 FNYEAQ. The CDR3 nucleotides are TGTGCCGGCAGCCCCTATGGGGGTACGAACACTGAAGCTTTCTTT. Translation: CAGSPYGGTNTEAFF.

This clonotype was counted only a few times. The chain employs TRBV6-2 or TRBV6-3 and TRBJ1-1; the D is unclear. The CDR3 runs to 12 residues. Germline loops: CDR1 MNHEY, CDR2 SVGEGT. V was cut by 6 bases and J by 4 bases, with 9 bases left in between. CDR3: CASSNGSTEAFF. The CDR3 nucleotides read TGTGCCAGCAGCAACGGCAGCACTGAAGCTTTCTTT.

The gene calls are TRBV7-9 and TRBJ2-6; unclear D gene. V was pared by 6 bases and J by 2 bases, with 17 bases between. Germline CDR1 reads SEHNR; CDR2 reads FQNEAQ (reference sequence). The CDR3 spans 17 residues. As DNA, the CDR3 is TGTGCCAGCAGAGATGGGGTCATTATTGCTGGGGCCAACGTCCTGACTTTC. Its protein is CASRDGVIIAGANVLTF.

J is TRBJ2-2 and V is TRBV10-2; D possibly corresponds to TRBD1 (6 bases). The CDR3 length is 19 residues. Germline V lookup: CDR1 WSHSY, CDR2 SAAADI. The V and J ends lost 5 bases and 0 bases respectively, with 22 bases between them. CDR3 DNA sequence: TGCGCCAGCAGTCCTATGCCGGGACAACAGTTGACGAACACCGGGGAGCTGTTTTTT. Protein product: CASSPMPGQQLTNTGELFF.

At least ten counts were recorded for this clonotype. This chain joins TRBV4-2 and TRBJ2-1, with 9 bases fitting TRBD2. The CDR3 is 17 residues long. Germline CDR1 and CDR2: LGHNA and YNFKEQ. V trimming: 3 bases; J trimming: 4 bases; junction bases outside the gene matches: 10. The CDR3 region is CASSHGSQRGVYNEQFF. In DNA form, the CDR3 reads TGTGCCAGCAGCCATGGATCCCAGCGGGGGGTTTACAATGAGCAGTTCTTC.

This clonotype was counted ten times or more. The chain has TRBV7-8 and TRBJ1-1, with D unresolved. V gave up 3 bases and J gave up 1 base, with 12 bases separating them. This CDR3 comprises 15 residues. Germline values: CDR1 SGHVS, CDR2 FQNEAQ. The CDR3 DNA reads TGTGCCAGCAGCTTTAGCCGGACGGGGAACACTGAAGCTTTCTTT. Its protein product is CASSFSRTGNTEAFF.

The chain has TRBV6-5 and TRBJ2-2; TRBD2 matches at 7 bases. This CDR3 has 16 residues. Germline CDR1 reads MNHEY; CDR2 reads SVGAGI. V shed 6 bases and J 8 bases; nucleotides not matched to a gene: 15. In DNA form, the CDR3 reads TGTGCCAGCAGACGCGATCGAGGGGAGGGAGAAGGGGAGCTGTTTTTT. This codes for CASRRDRGEGEGELFF.

In its sample, this clonotype was seen many times. V is TRBV7-9 and J is TRBJ2-3; no definite D call. CDR3 length equals 12 residues. The ends were cut back, 1 base at V and 7 bases at J, with 6 bases in the middle. Looked up from germline, CDR1 is SEHNR and CDR2 is FQNEAQ (reference sequence). The CDR3, as DNA: TGTGCCAGCAGCTTAGTCTTAAATACGCAGTATTTT. Protein product: CASSLVLNTQYF.

The sample holds many counts of this clonotype. The rearrangement links TRBV7-2 to TRBJ1-3; D uncertain. Trimming left V 1 base short and J 4 bases short, with 17 bases between. CDR3 length: 17 residues. Germline V lookup: CDR1 SGHTA, CDR2 FQGNSA. CDR3 sequence: CASSLGPQASWGNTIYF. The DNA of the CDR3 is TGTGCCAGCAGCTTAGGACCTCAAGCTTCTTGGGGAAACACCATATATTTT.

V and J are TRBV27 and TRBJ2-1, with D uncertain. Trimming cost V 6 bases and J 3 bases, with 6 bases left between them. Per germline, CDR1 MNHEY and CDR2 SMNVEV (reference sequence). The CDR3 contains 12 residues. CDR3 loop: CASRKNYNEQFF. CDR3 DNA: TGTGCCAGCAGAAAAAACTACAATGAGCAGTTCTTC.

V and J are TRBV6-8 and TRBJ2-5; D gene unclear. V was shortened by 0 bases and J by 1 base, with 9 bases between the two germline ends. Per the germline V gene, CDR1 is MNHGY and CDR2 is SAAAGT. The CDR3 runs 15 residues. The CDR3 region is CASSYSLGSQETQYF. CDR3 coding DNA: TGTGCCAGCAGTTACTCCCTCGGCAGCCAAGAGACCCAGTACTTC.

This chain connects TRBV7-9 to TRBJ2-7; possibly TRBD2 for D (7 bases). The V and J ends lost 5 bases and 4 bases respectively, with 15 bases between them. The length of the CDR3 is 14 residues. Germline V gene lookup returns CDR1 SEHNR and CDR2 FQNEAQ (reference sequence). For the CDR3, the DNA is TGTGCCAGCAGCCGTTTAGGGGGGGGATACGAGCAGTACTTC. This encodes CASSRLGGGYEQYF.

The chain links TRBV5-4 to TRBJ2-7, with D possibly TRBD1 on 6 matching bases. The length of the CDR3 is 12 residues. Germline loops: CDR1 SGHNT, CDR2 YYREEE (reference sequence). V was pared by 9 bases and J by 2 bases, with 12 bases between. CDR3 sequence: CAMRTETYEQYF. The CDR3 DNA sequence: TGTGCCATGCGGACAGAGACCTACGAGCAGTACTTC.

This clonotype was detected a few times. The V and J genes are TRBV6-1 and TRBJ2-5, with D perhaps matching TRBD2 (6 bases). Germline V lookup: CDR1 MNHNS, CDR2 SASEGT. The CDR3 is 14 residues long. The ends were cut back, 11 bases at V and 9 bases at J, with 25 bases in the middle. CDR3 nucleotides: TGTGCCTCCTTAATCCCGGAGGGCAGATGGTCCCAGTACTTC. Residues: CASLIPEGRWSQYF.

The chain combines TRBV12-3 or TRBV12-4 with TRBJ1-1; possibly TRBD1 for D (5 bases). The length of the CDR3 is 16 residues. V lost 4 bases and J lost 2, with 17 bases in between. CDR3: CASSSRVGTGNTEAFF. The CDR3 DNA is TGTGCCAGCAGTTCCCGGGTTGGGACGGGAAACACTGAAGCTTTCTTT.

The chain has TRBV20-1 and TRBJ2-7; D unresolved. CDR1 and CDR2 from the germline V gene are DFQATT and SNEGSKA (reference sequence). V dropped 6 bases and J dropped 3 bases, with 18 bases sitting between them. The CDR3 consists of 14 residues. DNA of the CDR3: TGCAGTGCATCCGACCGAGGCTCATACTACGAGCAGTACTTC. Amino acids: CSASDRGSYYEQYF.

V and J are TRBV2 and TRBJ1-2, with no clear D. In germline, CDR1 is SNHLY, CDR2 FYNNEI. Trimming removed 3 bases from V and 5 bases from J, with 10 bases in between. The CDR3 runs 13 residues. This chain's CDR3 is CASSEFRTYGYTF. As DNA, the CDR3 is TGTGCCAGCAGTGAGTTCAGAACTTATGGCTACACCTTC.

The chain links TRBV14 to TRBJ2-1; 8 bases line up with TRBD2. Germline V gene lookup returns CDR1 SGHDN and CDR2 FVKESK. The ends lost 0 bases at V and 3 bases at J; junction bases unmatched: 10. The CDR3 runs 18 residues. The CDR3 coding sequence is TGTGCCAGCAGCCAAGAAATGTTACTAGCGGCGTTCTACAATGAGCAGTTCTTC. This sequence encodes CASSQEMLLAAFYNEQFF.

A few counts support this clonotype. The chain links TRBV7-9 to TRBJ2-7, with 9 positions matching TRBD1. CDR1 SEHNR and CDR2 FQNEAQ come from the germline V gene (reference sequence). The CDR3 is 14 residues long. Germline trimming cut 5 bases from V and 3 bases from J; bases unmatched to any gene: 5. CDR3 sequence (DNA): TGTGCCAGCAGCGCCAGACAGGGGGGCTACGAGCAGTACTTC. This sequence encodes CASSARQGGYEQYF.